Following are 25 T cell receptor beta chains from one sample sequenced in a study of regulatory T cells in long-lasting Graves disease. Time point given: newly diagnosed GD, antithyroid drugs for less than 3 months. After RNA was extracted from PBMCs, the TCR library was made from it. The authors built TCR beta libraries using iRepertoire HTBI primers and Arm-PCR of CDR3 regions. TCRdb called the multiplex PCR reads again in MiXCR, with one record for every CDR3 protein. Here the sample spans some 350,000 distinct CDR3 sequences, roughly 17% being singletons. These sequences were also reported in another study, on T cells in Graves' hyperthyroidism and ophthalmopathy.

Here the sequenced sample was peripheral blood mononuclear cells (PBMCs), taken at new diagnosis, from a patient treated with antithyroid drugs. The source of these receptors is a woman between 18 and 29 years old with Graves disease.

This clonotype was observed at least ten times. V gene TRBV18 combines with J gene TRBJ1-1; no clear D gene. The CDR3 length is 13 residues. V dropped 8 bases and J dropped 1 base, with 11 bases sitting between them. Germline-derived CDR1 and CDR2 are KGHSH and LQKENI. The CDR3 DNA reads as TGTGCCAGCAGCCCCTTAGCGAACACTGAAGCTTTCTTT. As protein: CASSPLANTEAFF.

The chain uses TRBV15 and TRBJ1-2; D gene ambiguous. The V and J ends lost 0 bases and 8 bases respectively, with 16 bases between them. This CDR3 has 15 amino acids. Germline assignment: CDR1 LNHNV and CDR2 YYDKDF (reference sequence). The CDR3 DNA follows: TGTGCCACCAGCAGAGATCCTGGTTCCACCGGAGGCTACACCTTC. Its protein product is CATSRDPGSTGGYTF.

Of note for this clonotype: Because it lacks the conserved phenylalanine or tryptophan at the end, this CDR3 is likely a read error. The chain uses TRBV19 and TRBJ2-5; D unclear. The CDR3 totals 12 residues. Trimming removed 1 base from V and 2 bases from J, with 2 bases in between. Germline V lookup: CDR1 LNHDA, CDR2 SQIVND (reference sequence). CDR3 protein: CASSIAQETQYL. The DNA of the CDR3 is TGTGCCAGTAGTATAGCGCAAGAGACCCAGTACCTC.

In nucleotides, the CDR3 is TGTGCCAGCAGCTTTTCCGACAGCCTATCCTACGAGCAGTACTTC. It is translated as CASSFSDSLSYEQYF. The J gene is TRBJ2-7, the V gene TRBV11-2, with D maybe TRBD1 (5 bases). CDR1 SGHAT and CDR2 FQNNGV come from the germline V gene. V lost 3 bases to trimming and J lost 1 base, with 13 bases between them. CDR3 length equals 15 residues.

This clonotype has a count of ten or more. The CDR3 loop reads CASRLTSSYEQYF. For the CDR3, the DNA is TGTGCCAGCAGGCTCACGTCCTCCTACGAGCAGTACTTC. V is TRBV6-1 and J is TRBJ2-7; no definite D call. Trimming took 6 bases from V and 0 from J, leaving 9 bases between them. This CDR3 has 13 amino acids. Germline V gene lookup returns CDR1 MNHNS and CDR2 SASEGT.

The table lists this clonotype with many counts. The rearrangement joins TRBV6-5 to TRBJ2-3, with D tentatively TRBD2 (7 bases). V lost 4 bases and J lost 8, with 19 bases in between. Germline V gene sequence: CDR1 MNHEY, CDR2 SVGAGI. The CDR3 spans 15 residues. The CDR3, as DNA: TGTGCCAGCAGTTCCCCTTCGGGGGGCGGGGGTACGCAGTATTTT. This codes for CASSSPSGGGGTQYF.

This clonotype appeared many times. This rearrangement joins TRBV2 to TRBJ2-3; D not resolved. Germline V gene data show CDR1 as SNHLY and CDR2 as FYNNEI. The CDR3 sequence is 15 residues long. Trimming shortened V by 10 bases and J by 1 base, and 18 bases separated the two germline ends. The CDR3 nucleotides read TGTGCCACGCGAAAGGACGGGTCTGGCACAGATACGCAGTATTTT. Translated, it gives CATRKDGSGTDTQYF. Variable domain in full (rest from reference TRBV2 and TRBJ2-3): EPEVTQTPSHQVTQMGQEVILRCVPISNHLYFYWYRQILGQKVEFLVSFYNNEISEKSEIFDDQFSVERPDGSNFTLKIRSTKLEDSAMYFCATRKDGSGTDTQYFGPGTRLTVL.

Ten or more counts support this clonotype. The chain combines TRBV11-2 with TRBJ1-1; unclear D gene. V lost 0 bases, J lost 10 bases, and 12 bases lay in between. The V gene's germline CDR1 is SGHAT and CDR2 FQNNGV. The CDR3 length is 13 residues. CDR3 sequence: CASSLDQRVGAFF. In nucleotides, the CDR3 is TGTGCCAGCAGCTTAGATCAGAGGGTGGGAGCTTTCTTT.

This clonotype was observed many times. Here the CDR3 reads CASSPTGKGYTF. The CDR3 nucleotides are TGTGCCAGCAGTCCGACAGGCAAGGGCTACACCTTC. V usage is TRBV28 and J usage is TRBJ1-2; tentative D call: TRBD1 (6 bases). V lost 5 bases to trimming and J lost 8 bases, with 12 bases between them. The germline V gene encodes CDR1 MDHEN and CDR2 SYDVKM. The CDR3 covers 12 residues.

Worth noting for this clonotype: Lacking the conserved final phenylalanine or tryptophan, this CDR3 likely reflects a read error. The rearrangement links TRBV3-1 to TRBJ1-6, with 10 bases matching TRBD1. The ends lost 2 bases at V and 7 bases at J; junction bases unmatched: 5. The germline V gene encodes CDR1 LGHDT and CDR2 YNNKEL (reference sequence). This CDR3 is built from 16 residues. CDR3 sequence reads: CASSQPGTGENSPLHL. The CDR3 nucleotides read TGTGCCAGCAGCCAACCCGGGACAGGGGAGAATTCACCCCTCCACTTG.

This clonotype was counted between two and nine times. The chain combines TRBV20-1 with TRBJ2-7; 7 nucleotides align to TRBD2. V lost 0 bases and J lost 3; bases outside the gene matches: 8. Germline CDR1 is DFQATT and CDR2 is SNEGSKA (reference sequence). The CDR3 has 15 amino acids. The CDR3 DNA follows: TGCAGTGCTAGAGATCGGACTAGGGGTTTCTACGAGCAGTACTTC. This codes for CSARDRTRGFYEQYF.

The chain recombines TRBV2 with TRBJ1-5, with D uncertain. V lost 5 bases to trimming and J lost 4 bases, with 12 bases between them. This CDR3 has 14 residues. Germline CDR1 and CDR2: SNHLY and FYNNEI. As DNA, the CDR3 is TGTGCCAGCAGTTCCCGGGAGGTTAATCAGCCCCAGCATTTT. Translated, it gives CASSSREVNQPQHF.

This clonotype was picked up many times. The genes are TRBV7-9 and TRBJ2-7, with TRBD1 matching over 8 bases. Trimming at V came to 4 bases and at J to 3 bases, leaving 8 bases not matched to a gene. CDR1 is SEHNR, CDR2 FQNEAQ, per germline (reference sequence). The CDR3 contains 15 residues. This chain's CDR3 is CASSSTGTGFYEQYF. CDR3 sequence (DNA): TGTGCCAGCAGCTCAACCGGGACAGGCTTCTACGAGCAGTACTTC.

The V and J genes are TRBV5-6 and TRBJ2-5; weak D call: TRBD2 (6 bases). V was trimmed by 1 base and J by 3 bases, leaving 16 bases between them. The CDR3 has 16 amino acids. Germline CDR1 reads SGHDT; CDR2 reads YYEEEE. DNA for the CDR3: TGTGCCAGCAGCTTGTTCGGGGGAAGTGGTGAAGAGACCCAGTACTTC. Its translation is CASSLFGGSGEETQYF.

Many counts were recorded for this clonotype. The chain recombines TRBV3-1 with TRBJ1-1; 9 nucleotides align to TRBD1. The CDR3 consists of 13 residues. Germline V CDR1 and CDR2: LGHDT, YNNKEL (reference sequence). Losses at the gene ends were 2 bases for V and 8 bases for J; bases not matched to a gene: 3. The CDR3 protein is CASSQIGTGEAFF. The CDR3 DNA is TGTGCCAGCAGCCAAATCGGGACAGGGGAAGCTTTCTTT.

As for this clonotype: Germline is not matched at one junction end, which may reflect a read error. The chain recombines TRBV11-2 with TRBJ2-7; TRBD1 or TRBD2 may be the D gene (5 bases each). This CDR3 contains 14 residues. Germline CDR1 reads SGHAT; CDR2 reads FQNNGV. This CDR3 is CASSAGTGPYEQCF. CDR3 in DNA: TGTGCCAGCAGTGCCGGGACGGGCCCCTACGAGCAGTGCTTC.

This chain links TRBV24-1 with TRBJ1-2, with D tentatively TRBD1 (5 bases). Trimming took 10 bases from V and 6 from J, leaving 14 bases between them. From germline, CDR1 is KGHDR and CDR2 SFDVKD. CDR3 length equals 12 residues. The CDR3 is CATRDPGDGYTF. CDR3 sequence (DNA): TGTGCCACACGGGATCCGGGGGATGGCTACACCTTC.

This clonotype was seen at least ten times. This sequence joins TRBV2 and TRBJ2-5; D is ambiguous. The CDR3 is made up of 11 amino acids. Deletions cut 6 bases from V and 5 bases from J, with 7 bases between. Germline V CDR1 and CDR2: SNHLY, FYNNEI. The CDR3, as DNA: TGTGCCAGCAGAAGTGGGGAGACCCAGTACTTC. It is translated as CASRSGETQYF.

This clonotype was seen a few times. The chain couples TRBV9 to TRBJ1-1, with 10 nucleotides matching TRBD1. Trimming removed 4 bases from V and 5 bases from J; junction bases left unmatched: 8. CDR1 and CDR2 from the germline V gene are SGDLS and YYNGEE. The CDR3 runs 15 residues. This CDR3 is CASSSRDRGFTEAFF. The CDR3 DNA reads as TGTGCCAGCAGCTCCCGGGACAGGGGTTTTACTGAAGCTTTCTTT.

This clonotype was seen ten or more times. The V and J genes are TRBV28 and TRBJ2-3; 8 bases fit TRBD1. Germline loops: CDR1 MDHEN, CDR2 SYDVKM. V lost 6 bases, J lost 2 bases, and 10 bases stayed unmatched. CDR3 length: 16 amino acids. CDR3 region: CASRTWTGTDTDTQYF. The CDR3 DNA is TGTGCCAGCAGAACCTGGACAGGGACGGACACAGATACGCAGTATTTT.

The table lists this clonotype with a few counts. The CDR3 is CASSLTTSYEQYF. In nucleotides, the CDR3 is TGTGCCAGCAGCTTAACCACATCCTACGAGCAGTACTTC. The chain links TRBV5-4 to TRBJ2-7; D unclear. V was shortened by 2 bases and J by 1 base, with 7 bases between the two germline ends. The CDR3 covers 13 residues. Germline V gene sequence: CDR1 SGHNT, CDR2 YYREEE (reference sequence).

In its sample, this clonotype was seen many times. CDR3 region: CASSLLQVPNYGYTF. CDR3 DNA sequence: TGTGCCAGCAGTTTACTGCAGGTCCCAAACTATGGCTACACCTTC. V and J are TRBV28 and TRBJ1-2; D is unclear. From germline, CDR1 is MDHEN and CDR2 SYDVKM. The V and J ends lost 2 bases and 2 bases respectively, with 12 bases between them. CDR3 length equals 15 residues.

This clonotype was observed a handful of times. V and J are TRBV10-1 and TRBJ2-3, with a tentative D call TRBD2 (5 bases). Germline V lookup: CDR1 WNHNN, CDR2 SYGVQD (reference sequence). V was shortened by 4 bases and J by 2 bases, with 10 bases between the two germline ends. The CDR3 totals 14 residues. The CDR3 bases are TGCGCCAGCAGTGGAACAGACTACACAGATACGCAGTATTTT. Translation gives CASSGTDYTDTQYF.

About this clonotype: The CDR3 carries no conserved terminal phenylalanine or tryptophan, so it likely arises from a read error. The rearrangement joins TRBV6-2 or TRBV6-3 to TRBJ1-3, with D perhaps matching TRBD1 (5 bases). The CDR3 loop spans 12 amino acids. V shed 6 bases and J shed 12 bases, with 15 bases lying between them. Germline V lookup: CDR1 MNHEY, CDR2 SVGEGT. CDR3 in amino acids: CASSSGLESIYL. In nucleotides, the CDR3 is TGTGCCAGCAGCTCGGGACTGGAGAGCATATATCTT.

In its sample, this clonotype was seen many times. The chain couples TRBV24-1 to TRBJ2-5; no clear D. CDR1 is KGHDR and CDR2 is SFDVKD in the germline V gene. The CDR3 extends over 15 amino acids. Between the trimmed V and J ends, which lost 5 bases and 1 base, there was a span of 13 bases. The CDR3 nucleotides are TGTGCCACCAGTGGGCACGCGGAGATCCAAGAGACCCAGTACTTC. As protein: CATSGHAEIQETQYF.